Below are 8 T cell receptor beta chains sequenced from a single sample in a study of CD8 T cells in ankylosing spondylitis. TCRdb re-called the 5' RACE reads with MiXCR, one entry per CDR3 protein. The sample carries more than 95,000 distinct CDR3 sequences, about 8.6% recorded once. Sequenced material: blood, either unsorted or a sorted T cell fraction (not recorded which). The source of these receptors is a male donor with ankylosing spondylitis or in good health (not recorded which).

This clonotype occurred many times. V and J are TRBV15 and TRBJ1-5, with 9 bases identical to TRBD1. J gave up 6 bases and V 5 bases, and 11 bases lay outside the gene matches. Germline V CDR1 and CDR2: LNHNV, YYDKDF (reference sequence). The CDR3 is 16 residues long. CDR3 amino acids: CATSGLQTGGVQPQHF. The CDR3 nucleotides read TGTGCCACCAGCGGATTGCAAACAGGGGGCGTTCAGCCCCAGCATTTT.

This clonotype was detected ten times or more. The genes are TRBV12-3 or TRBV12-4 and TRBJ2-7; TRBD1 agrees at 12 bases. Germline trimming cut 4 bases from V and 6 bases from J; bases unmatched to any gene: 4. This CDR3 region has 14 residues. The CDR3 sequence: CASSSGTGGSEQYF. CDR3 sequence (DNA): TGTGCCAGCAGTTCGGGGACAGGGGGCAGCGAGCAGTACTTC.

The sample holds many counts of this clonotype. V is TRBV29-1 and J is TRBJ1-1, with 7 bases aligning to TRBD1. V lost 6 bases and J lost 3; bases outside the gene matches: 13. From germline, CDR1 is SQVTM and CDR2 ANQGSEA. The CDR3 covers 15 residues. In DNA form, the CDR3 reads TGCAGCGTCACCGCCCAAATGACAGGGTACACTGAAGCTTTCTTT. This gives the protein CSVTAQMTGYTEAFF. Filled out from reference TRBV29-1 and TRBJ1-1, the complete variable domain reads SAVISQKPSRDICQRGTSLTIQCQVDSQVTMMFWYRQQPGQSLTLIATANQGSEATYESGFVIDKFPISRPNLTFSTLTVSNMSPEDSSIYLCSVTAQMTGYTEAFFGQGTRLTVV.

V and J are TRBV7-6 and TRBJ2-2; D perhaps matches TRBD1 (6 bases). Germline V lookup: CDR1 SGHVS, CDR2 FNYEAQ. Trimming cost V 5 bases and J 2 bases, with 18 bases left between them. This CDR3 is built from 17 residues. CDR3 residues: CASSPGIGTLNTGELFF. CDR3 bases: TGTGCCAGCAGCCCCGGAATAGGGACACTTAACACCGGGGAGCTGTTTTTT.

In its sample, this clonotype was seen many times. The chain carries TRBV29-1 and TRBJ1-2; D unresolved. The CDR3 spans 9 residues. V shed 6 bases and J shed 6 bases, with 5 bases lying between them. CDR1 and CDR2 (germline): SQVTM, ANQGSEA. CDR3 sequence reads: CSVVHGYTF. CDR3 sequence (DNA): TGCAGCGTCGTCCATGGCTACACCTTC.

The table lists this clonotype with many counts. One junction end disagrees with the germline gene, perhaps due to a read error. The chain couples TRBV29-1 to TRBJ1-2, with D possibly matching TRBD1 (5 bases). CDR3 size: 13 residues. Germline values: CDR1 SQVTM, CDR2 ANQGSEA. The CDR3 is CSVEGGAKYGYTF. CDR3 in DNA: TGCAGCGTTGAAGGGGGCGCTAAGTATGGCTACACCTTC.

There are many counts of this clonotype. The chain uses TRBV4-3 and TRBJ2-1, with 8 bases fitting TRBD2. The junction had 7 bases not matched to a gene; V was cut back by 0 bases and J by 9 bases. This CDR3 is 15 amino acids long. Germline CDR1 reads LGHNA; CDR2 reads YSLEER. The CDR3 loop is CASSQDYGGAPEQFF. In DNA form, the CDR3 reads TGCGCCAGCAGCCAAGATTACGGGGGGGCCCCTGAGCAGTTCTTC.

There are many counts of this clonotype. The CDR3, as DNA: TGCAGTGCTTTCGAGTACACCTCCTACGAGCAGTACTTC. Its protein product is CSAFEYTSYEQYF. The chain employs TRBV20-1 and TRBJ2-7; D call uncertain. The CDR3 is 13 residues long. Germline CDR1 reads DFQATT; CDR2 reads SNEGSKA (reference sequence). With 5 bases removed from V and 0 bases from J, the gap between germline ends came to 11 bases.